This T cell receptor (beta chain) was sequenced during a study of T cells in Graves' hyperthyroidism and ophthalmopathy. Study-wide results and caveats: Most clonotypes expanded in the thyroid (above 0.001) were also present in blood.

The sample holds many counts of this clonotype. Its antigen remains unknown. V was shortened by 7 bases and J by 3 bases, with 10 bases between the two germline ends. Germline values: CDR1 MDHEN, CDR2 SYDVKM. The CDR3 covers 13 residues. Authors of the study amplified TCR beta CDR3 regions from RNA transcripts. The HTBI primer set drove a first-round RT-PCR of the TCR CDR3. One entry per CDR3 protein results from TCRdb running MiXCR on the multiplex PCR reads. The repertoire holds over 500,000 distinct CDR3 sequences, with approximately 17% as singletons. Patients with ophthalmopathy all had a Clinical Activity Score of at least 3, a NOSPECS grade of at least 4 and duration under 3 months. Source material for PBMCs was over 7.5 ml fresh peripheral blood.

V gene TRBV28 combines with J gene TRBJ2-1; D unclear. Sample: blood. The source of this sequence is a woman aged 18-29 years with Graves' ophthalmopathy. The CDR3 spells CASKYPGYNEQFF. The DNA of the CDR3 is TGTGCCAGCAAATACCCCGGCTACAATGAGCAGTTCTTC.